Below, one T cell receptor (beta chain) is given with its context. Its antigen is not known. The data were taken from a study of human T cells and chemical hapten exposure. Study context: Patch tests applied 0.01% DPC to the upper back, read at 6 days.

The CDR3 loop spans 15 amino acids. Trimming took 5 bases from V and 8 from J; bases not matched to a gene: 10. Germline loops: CDR1 MDHEN, CDR2 SYDVKM. Overall study results and limits: There were significantly more large CDR3 similarity clusters among expanded TCRs than among controls.

TCRdb redid the calling of the RACE reads with MiXCR, one entry per CDR3 protein. The profile shows some 96,000 distinct CDR3 sequences, about 28% of them singletons. Indicated time point: patch test 3, about 24 weeks after DPC sensitization. Treatment: therapeutic diphenylcyclopropenone sensitization with weekly scalp DPC. This rearrangement joins TRBV28 to TRBJ1-4; 8 bases line up with TRBD1. The receptor was derived from a man aged 40-49 years with alopecia areata. Some clones in this sample may be carry-over from other donors' samples. Sequenced here: whole blood, sampled in connection with sensitization to the hapten diphenylcyclopropenone (DPC). The CDR3 bases are TGTGCCAGCAGTACCGACAGGGGTAAAGCGGAAAAACTGTTTTTT. Amino acids: CASSTDRGKAEKLFF.